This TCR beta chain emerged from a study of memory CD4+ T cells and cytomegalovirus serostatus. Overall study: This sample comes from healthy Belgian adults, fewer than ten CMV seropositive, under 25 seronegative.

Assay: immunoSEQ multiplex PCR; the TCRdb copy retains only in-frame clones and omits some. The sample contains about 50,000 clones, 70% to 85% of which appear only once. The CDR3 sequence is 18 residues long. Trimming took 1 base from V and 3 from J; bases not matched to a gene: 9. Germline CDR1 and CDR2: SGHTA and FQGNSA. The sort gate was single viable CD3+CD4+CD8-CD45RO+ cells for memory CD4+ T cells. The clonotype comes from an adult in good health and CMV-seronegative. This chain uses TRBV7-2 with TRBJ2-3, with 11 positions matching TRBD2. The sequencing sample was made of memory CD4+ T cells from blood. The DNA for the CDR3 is TGTGCCAGCAGCTTAGTGGGGACTAGCGGAGACCTAACAGATACGCAGTATTTT. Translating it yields CASSLVGTSGDLTDTQYF.